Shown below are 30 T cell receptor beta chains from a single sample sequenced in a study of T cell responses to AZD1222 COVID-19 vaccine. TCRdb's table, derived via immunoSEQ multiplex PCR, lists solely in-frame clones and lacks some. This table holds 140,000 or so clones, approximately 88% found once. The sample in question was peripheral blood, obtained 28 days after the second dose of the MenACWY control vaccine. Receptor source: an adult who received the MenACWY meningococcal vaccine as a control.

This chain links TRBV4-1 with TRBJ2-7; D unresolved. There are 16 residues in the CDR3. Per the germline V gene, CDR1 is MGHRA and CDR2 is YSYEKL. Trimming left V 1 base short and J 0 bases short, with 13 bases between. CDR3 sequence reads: CASSQAGRGPSYEQYF. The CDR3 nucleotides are TGCGCCAGCAGCCAAGCCGGACGAGGCCCCTCCTACGAGCAGTACTTC.

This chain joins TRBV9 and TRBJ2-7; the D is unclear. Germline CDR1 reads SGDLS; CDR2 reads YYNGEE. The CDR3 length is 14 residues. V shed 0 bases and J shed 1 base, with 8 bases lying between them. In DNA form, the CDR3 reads TGTGCCAGCAGCGTAGCAACAGATTCCTACGAGCAGTACTTC. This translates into CASSVATDSYEQYF.

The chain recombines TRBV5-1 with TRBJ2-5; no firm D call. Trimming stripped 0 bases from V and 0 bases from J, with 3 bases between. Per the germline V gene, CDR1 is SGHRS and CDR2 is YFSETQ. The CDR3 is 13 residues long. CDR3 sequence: CASSLDNQETQYF. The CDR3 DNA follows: TGCGCCAGCAGCTTGGACAACCAAGAGACCCAGTACTTC.

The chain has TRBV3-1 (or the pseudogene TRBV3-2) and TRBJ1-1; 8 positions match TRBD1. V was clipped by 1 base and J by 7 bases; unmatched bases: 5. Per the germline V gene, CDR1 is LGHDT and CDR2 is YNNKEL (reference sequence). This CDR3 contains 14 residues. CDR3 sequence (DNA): TGTGCCAGCAGCCAAGGAGGGACAGGAGGTGAAGCTTTCTTT. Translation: CASSQGGTGGEAFF.

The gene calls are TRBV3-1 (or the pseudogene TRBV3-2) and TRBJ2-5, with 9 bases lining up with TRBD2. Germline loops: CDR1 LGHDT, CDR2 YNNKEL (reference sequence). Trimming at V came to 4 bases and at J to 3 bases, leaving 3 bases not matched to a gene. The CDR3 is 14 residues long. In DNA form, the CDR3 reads TGTGCCAGCAGCCGTAGCGGGGGAGAAGAGACCCAGTACTTC. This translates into CASSRSGGEETQYF.

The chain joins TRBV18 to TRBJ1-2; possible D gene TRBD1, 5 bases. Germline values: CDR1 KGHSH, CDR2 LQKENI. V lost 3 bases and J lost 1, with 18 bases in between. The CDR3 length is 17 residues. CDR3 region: CASSPLSRDGHNYGYTF. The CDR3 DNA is TGTGCCAGCTCACCCCTCTCGAGGGACGGACATAACTATGGCTACACCTTC.

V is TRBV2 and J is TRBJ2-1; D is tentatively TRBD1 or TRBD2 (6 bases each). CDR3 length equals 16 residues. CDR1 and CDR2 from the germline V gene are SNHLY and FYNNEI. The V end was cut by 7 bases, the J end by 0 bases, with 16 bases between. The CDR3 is CASNGPGALSYNEQFF. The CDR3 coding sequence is TGTGCCAGCAATGGGCCGGGGGCCCTCTCCTACAATGAGCAGTTCTTC.

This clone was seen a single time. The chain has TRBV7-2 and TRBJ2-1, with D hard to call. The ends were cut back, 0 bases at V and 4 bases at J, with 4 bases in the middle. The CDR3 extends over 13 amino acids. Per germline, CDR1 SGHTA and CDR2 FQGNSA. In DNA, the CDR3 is TGTGCCAGCAGCTTAGCGGTGTACAATGAGCAGTTCTTC. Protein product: CASSLAVYNEQFF.

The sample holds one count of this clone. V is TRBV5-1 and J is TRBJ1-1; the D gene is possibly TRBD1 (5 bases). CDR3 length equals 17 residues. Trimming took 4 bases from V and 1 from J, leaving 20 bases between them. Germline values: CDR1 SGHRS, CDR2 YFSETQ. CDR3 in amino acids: CASSPSTGGNRNTEAFF. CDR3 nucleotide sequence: TGCGCCAGCAGCCCATCGACCGGGGGTAATAGGAACACTGAAGCTTTCTTT.

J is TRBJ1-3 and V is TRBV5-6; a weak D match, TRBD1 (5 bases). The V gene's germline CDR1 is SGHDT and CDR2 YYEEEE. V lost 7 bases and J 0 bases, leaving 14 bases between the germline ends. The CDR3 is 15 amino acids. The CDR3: CASRRGGVSGNTIYF. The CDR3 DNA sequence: TGTGCCAGCCGGAGGGGAGGGGTCTCTGGAAACACCATATATTTT.

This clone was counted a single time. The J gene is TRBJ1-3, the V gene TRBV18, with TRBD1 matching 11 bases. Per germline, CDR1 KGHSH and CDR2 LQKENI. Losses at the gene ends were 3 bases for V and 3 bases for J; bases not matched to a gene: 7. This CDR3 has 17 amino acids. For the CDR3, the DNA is TGTGCCAGCTCACCGCAAGGACAGGGGGCAGGTGGAAACACCATATATTTT. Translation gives CASSPQGQGAGGNTIYF.

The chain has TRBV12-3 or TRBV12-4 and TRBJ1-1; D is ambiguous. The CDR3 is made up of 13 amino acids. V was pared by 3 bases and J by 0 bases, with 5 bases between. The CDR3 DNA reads TGTGCCAGCAGTTTTCCATTGAACACTGAAGCTTTCTTT. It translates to CASSFPLNTEAFF.

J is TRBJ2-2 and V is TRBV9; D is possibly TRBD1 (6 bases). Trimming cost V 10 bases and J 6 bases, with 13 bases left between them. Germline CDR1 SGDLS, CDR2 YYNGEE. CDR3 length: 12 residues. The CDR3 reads CALAPGAGELFF. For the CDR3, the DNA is TGTGCCTTAGCCCCAGGGGCCGGGGAGCTGTTTTTT.

The CDR3 coding sequence is TGTGCCAGCAGCCCCCGGACACTAATGAACACTGAAGCTTTCTTT. This encodes CASSPRTLMNTEAFF. This rearrangement joins TRBV7-6 to TRBJ1-1; possible D gene TRBD1, 5 bases. There are 15 residues in the CDR3. Trimming removed 5 bases from V and 0 bases from J, with 13 bases in between. From germline, CDR1 is SGHVS and CDR2 FNYEAQ.

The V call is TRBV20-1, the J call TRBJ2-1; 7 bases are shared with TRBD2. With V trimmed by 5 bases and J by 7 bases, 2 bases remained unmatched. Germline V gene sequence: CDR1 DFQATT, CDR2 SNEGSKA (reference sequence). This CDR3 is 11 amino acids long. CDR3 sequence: CSAPGGNEQFF. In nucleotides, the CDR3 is TGCAGTGCTCCGGGGGGAAATGAGCAGTTCTTC.

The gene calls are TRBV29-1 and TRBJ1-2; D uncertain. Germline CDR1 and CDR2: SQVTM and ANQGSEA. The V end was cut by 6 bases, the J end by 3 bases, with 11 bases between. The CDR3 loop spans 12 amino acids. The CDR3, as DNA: TGCAGCGTCCGTCCCCCTGACTATGGCTACACCTTC. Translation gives CSVRPPDYGYTF.

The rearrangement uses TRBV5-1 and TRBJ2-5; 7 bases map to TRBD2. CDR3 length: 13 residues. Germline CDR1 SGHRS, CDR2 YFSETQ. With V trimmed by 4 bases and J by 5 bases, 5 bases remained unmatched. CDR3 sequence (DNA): TGCGCCAGCAGCCCGGGGGAGGGGGAGACCCAGTACTTC. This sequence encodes CASSPGEGETQYF.

CDR3 residues: CASSLTISGTDSITDTQYF. The CDR3 bases are TGCGCCAGCAGCTTGACTATCTCCGGCACCGACAGTATCACAGATACGCAGTATTTT. The rearrangement uses TRBV5-1 and TRBJ2-3, with a possible D match to TRBD1 (5 bases). The germline CDR1 and CDR2 sequences are SGHRS and YFSETQ. This CDR3 comprises 19 residues. V dropped 1 base and J dropped 2 bases, with 23 bases sitting between them.

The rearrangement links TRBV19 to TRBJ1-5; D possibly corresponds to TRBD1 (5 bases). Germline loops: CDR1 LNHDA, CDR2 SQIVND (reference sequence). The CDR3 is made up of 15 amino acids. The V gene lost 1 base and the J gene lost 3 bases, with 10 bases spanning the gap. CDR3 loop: CASSIVPGNNQPQHF. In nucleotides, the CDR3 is TGTGCCAGTAGTATAGTACCAGGGAACAATCAGCCCCAGCATTTT.

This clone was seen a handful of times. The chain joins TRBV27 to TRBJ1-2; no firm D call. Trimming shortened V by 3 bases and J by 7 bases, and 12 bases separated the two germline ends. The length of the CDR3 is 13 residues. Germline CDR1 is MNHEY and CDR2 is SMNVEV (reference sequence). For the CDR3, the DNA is TGTGCCAGCAGTTTTTCGGGAATTGGTGGCTACACCTTC. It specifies CASSFSGIGGYTF.

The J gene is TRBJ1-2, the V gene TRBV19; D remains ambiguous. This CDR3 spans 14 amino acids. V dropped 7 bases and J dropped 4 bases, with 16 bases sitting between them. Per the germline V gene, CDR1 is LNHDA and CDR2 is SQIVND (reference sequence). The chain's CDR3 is CASTWEGGAYGYTF. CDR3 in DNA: TGTGCCAGTACCTGGGAGGGCGGCGCCTATGGCTACACCTTC.

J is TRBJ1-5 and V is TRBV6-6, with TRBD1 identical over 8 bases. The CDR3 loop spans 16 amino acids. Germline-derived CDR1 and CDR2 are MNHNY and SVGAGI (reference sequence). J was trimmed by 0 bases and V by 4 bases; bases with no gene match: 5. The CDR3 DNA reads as TGTGCCAGCAGTTTAGCGGACAGGGTTAGCAATCAGCCCCAGCATTTT. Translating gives CASSLADRVSNQPQHF.

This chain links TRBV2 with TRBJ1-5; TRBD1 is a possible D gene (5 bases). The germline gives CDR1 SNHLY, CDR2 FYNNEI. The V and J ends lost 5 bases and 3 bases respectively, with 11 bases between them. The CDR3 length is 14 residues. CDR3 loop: CASSSVGVNQPQHF. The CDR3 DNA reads TGTGCCAGCAGTTCGGTAGGGGTCAATCAGCCCCAGCATTTT.

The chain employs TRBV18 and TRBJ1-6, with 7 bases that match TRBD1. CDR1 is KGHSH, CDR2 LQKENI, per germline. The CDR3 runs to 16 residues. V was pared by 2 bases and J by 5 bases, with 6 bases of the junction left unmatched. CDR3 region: CASSPLQGRNNSPLHF. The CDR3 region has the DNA TGTGCCAGCTCACCATTACAGGGGAGGAATAATTCACCCCTCCACTTT.

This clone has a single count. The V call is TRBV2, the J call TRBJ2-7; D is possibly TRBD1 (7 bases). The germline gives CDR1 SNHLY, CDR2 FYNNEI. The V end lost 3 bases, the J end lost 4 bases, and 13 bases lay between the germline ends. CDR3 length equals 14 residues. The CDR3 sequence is CASSEAGQRYEQYF. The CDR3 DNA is TGTGCCAGCAGTGAGGCGGGACAGCGGTACGAGCAGTACTTC.

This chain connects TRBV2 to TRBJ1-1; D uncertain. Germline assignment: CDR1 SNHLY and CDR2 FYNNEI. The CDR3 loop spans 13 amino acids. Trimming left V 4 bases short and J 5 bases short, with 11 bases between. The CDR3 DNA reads TGTGCCAGCAGTGCAGTTCAGGAGACTGAAGCTTTCTTT. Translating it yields CASSAVQETEAFF.

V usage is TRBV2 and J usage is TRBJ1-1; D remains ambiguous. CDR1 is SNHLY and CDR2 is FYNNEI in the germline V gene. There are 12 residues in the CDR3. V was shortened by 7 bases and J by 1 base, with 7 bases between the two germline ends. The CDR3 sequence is CASTKQNTEAFF. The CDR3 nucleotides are TGTGCCAGCACTAAACAGAACACTGAAGCTTTCTTT.

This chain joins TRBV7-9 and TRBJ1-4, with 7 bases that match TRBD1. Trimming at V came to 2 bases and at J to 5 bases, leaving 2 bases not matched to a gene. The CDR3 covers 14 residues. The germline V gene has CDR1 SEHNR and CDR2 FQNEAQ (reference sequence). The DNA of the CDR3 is TGTGCCAGCAGCTTACCGGGACAGAATGAAAAACTGTTTTTT. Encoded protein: CASSLPGQNEKLFF.

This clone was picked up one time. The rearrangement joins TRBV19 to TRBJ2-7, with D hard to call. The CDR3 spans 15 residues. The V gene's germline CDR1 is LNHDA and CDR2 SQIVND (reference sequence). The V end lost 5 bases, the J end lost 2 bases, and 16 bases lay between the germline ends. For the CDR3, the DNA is TGTGCCAGTAGTCCGTACTCTGACACCCCCTACGAGCAGTACTTC. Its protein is CASSPYSDTPYEQYF.

CDR3 region: CASSQAAGHPNTEAFF. The CDR3 DNA sequence: TGCGCCAGCAGCCAAGCAGCGGGACATCCGAACACTGAAGCTTTCTTT. The gene calls are TRBV4-1 and TRBJ1-1, with a possible D match to TRBD1 (6 bases). The V gene lost 1 base and the J gene lost 1 base, with 13 bases spanning the gap. CDR1 and CDR2 from the germline V gene are MGHRA and YSYEKL. The CDR3 consists of 16 residues.